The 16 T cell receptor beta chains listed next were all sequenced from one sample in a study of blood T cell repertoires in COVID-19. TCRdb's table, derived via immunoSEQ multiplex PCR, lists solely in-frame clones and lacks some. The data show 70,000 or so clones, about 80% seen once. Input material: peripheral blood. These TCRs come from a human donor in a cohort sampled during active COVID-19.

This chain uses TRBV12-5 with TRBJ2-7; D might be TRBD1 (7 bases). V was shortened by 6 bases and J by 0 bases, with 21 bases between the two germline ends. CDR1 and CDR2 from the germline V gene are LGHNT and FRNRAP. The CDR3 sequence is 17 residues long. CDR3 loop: CASGPPGGTDSSYEQYF. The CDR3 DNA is TGTGCTAGTGGCCCTCCAGGGGGGACGGACAGCTCCTACGAGCAGTACTTC.

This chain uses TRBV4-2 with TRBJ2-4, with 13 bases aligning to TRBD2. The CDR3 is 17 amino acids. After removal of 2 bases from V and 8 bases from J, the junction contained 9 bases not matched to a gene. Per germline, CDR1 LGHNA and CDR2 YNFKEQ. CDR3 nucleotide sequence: TGTGCCAGCAGCCAAACCGGGACTAGCGGGACCGGAGACATTCAGTACTTC. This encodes CASSQTGTSGTGDIQYF.

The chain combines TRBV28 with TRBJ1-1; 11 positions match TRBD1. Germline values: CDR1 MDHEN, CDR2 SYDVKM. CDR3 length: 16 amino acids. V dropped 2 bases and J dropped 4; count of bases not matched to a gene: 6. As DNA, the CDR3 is TGTGCCAGCAGTTTAGGGCCGGGACAGGGGGGCACTGAAGCTTTCTTT. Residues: CASSLGPGQGGTEAFF. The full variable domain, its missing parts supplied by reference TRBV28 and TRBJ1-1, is DVKVTQSSRYLVKRTGEKVFLECVQDMDHENMFWYRQDPGLGLRLIYFSYDVKMKEKGDIPEGYSVSREKKERFSLILESASTNQTSMYLCASSLGPGQGGTEAFFGQGTRLTVV.

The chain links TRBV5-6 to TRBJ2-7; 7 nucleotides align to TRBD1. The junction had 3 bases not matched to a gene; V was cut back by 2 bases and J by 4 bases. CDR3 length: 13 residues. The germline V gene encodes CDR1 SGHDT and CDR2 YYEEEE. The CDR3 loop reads CASSLGGGYEQYF. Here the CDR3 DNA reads TGTGCCAGCAGCTTAGGGGGCGGGTACGAGCAGTACTTC.

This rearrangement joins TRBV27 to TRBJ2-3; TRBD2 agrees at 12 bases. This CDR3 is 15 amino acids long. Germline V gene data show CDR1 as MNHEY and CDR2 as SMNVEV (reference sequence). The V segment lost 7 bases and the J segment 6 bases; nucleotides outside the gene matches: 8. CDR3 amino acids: CASMTSGSRRDTQYF. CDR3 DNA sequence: TGTGCCAGCATGACTAGCGGGAGTCGACGTGATACGCAGTATTTT.

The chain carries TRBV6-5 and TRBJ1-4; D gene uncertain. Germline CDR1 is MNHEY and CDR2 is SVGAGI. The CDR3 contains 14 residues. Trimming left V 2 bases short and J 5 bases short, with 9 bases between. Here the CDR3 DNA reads TGTGCCAGCAGTTACGGCAGGCAAAATGAAAAACTGTTTTTT. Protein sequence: CASSYGRQNEKLFF.

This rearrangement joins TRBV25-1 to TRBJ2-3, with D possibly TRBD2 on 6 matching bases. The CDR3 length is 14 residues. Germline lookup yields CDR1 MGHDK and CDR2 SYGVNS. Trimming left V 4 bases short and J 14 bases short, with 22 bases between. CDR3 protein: CASSGPWEEGPRYF. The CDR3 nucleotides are TGTGCCAGCAGTGGCCCCTGGGAGGAAGGCCCCCGGTATTTT.

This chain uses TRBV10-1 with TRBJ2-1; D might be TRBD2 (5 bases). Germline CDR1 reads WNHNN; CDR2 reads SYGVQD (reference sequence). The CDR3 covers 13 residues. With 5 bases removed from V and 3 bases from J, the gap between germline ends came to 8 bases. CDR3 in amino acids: CASSSGYYNEQFF. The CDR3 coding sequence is TGCGCCAGCAGTAGCGGATACTACAATGAGCAGTTCTTC.

The CDR3 coding sequence is TGTGCCAGCAGCCGTAGGAGGGCAAATCAGCCCCAGCATTTT. It yields the protein CASSRRRANQPQHF. The chain links TRBV6-5 to TRBJ1-5; D gene ambiguous. The germline CDR1 and CDR2 sequences are MNHEY and SVGAGI. V shed 6 bases and J shed 4 bases, with 13 bases lying between them. CDR3 length: 14 residues.

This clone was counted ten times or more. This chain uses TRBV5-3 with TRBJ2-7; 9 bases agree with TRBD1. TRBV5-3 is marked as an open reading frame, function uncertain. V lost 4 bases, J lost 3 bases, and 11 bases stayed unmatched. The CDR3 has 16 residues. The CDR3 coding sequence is TGTGCCAGAAGCCCTTACAACCGGGACAGGGACTACGAGCAGTACTTC. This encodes CARSPYNRDRDYEQYF.

The CDR3 nucleotides are TGCAGTGCCGAGGAGGGGGCGTCGCAGTACTTC. It yields the protein CSAEEGASQYF. The chain couples TRBV20-1 to TRBJ2-7, with a weak D call TRBD1 (7 bases). The CDR3 runs 11 residues. The V and J ends lost 6 bases and 9 bases respectively, with 15 bases between them. Per germline, CDR1 DFQATT and CDR2 SNEGSKA (reference sequence).

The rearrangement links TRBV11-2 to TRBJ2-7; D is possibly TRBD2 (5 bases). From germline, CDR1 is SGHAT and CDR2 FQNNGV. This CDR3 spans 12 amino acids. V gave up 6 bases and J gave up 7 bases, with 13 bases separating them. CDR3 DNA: TGTGCCAGCAGATTTGGAGAGCGGGAGCAGTACTTC. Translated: CASRFGEREQYF. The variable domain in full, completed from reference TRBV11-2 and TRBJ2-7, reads EAGVAQSPRYKIIEKRQSVAFWCNPISGHATLYWYQQILGQGPKLLIQFQNNGVVDDSQLPKDRFSAERLKGVDSTLKIQPAKLEDSAVYLCASRFGEREQYFGPGTRLTVT.

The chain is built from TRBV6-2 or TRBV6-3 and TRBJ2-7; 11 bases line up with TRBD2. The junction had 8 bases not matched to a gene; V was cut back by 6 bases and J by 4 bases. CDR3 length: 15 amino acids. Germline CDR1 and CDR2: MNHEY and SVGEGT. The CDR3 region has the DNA TGTGCCAGCAGCCCCGTCTCTAGCGGGAGGTACGAGCAGTACTTC. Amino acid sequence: CASSPVSSGRYEQYF.

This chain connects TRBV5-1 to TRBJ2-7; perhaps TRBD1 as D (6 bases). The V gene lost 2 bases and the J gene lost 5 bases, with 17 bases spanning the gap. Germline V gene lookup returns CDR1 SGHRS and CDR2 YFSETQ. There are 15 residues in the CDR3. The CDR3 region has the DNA TGCGCCAGCAGCTTAACGGGCGACAGGCTTGACGAGCAGTACTTC. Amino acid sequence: CASSLTGDRLDEQYF.

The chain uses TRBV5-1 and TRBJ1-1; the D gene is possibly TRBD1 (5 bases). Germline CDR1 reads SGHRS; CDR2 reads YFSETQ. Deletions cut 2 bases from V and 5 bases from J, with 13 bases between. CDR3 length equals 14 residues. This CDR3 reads CASSFGQGSTEAFF. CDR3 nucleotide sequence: TGCGCCAGCAGCTTCGGGCAGGGCTCGACTGAAGCTTTCTTT.

The CDR3 DNA sequence: TGTGCCAGCAGCTCCCGGACAGGGGTAATAGATACGCAGTATTTT. It codes for CASSSRTGVIDTQYF. The rearrangement links TRBV7-2 to TRBJ2-3, with 9 bases that match TRBD1. Per the germline V gene, CDR1 is SGHTA and CDR2 is FQGNSA. CDR3 length: 15 residues. V was clipped by 4 bases and J by 5 bases; unmatched bases: 7.